The clone carrying this T cell receptor beta chain was found once. Its antigen is unidentified. This sample stems from a study of long-term antiretroviral therapy in people with HIV. Overall study findings and caveats: Post-treatment diversity went higher with ART but stayed below transplant donor controls. Narrower CDR3 length ranges marked HIV repertoires relative to controls.

The germline CDR1 and CDR2 sequences are SGHRS and YFSETQ. This CDR3 has 15 residues. The V and J ends lost 4 bases and 2 bases, in that order; junction bases with no gene match: 4. An immunoSEQ assay, version v3.0, was performed at survey level. Method: immunoSEQ multiplex PCR; TCRdb's copy keeps in-frame clones and lacks some. The sample includes about 43,000 clones, approximately 86% seen only once; the top ten take around 5.1%. At least one PBMC sample before ART and at least two after were required. Samples held about 1-11 million cryopreserved PBMC before DNA extraction. The chain couples TRBV5-1 to TRBJ2-3, with 10 bases fitting TRBD2. This TCR was recovered from a woman aged 50 to 60 with HIV. Sequencing was performed on unsorted PBMCs, taken 0.1 years before starting antiretroviral therapy. The CDR3 is CASSPTSGATDTQYF. The CDR3, as DNA: TGCGCCAGCAGCCCAACTAGCGGGGCCACAGATACGCAGTATTTT. Filled out from reference TRBV5-1 and TRBJ2-3, the complete variable domain reads KAGVTQTPRYLIKTRGQQVTLSCSPISGHRSVSWYQQTPGQGLQFLFEYFSETQRNKGNFPGRFSGRQFSNSRSEMNVSTLELGDSALYLCASSPTSGATDTQYFGPGTRLTVL.